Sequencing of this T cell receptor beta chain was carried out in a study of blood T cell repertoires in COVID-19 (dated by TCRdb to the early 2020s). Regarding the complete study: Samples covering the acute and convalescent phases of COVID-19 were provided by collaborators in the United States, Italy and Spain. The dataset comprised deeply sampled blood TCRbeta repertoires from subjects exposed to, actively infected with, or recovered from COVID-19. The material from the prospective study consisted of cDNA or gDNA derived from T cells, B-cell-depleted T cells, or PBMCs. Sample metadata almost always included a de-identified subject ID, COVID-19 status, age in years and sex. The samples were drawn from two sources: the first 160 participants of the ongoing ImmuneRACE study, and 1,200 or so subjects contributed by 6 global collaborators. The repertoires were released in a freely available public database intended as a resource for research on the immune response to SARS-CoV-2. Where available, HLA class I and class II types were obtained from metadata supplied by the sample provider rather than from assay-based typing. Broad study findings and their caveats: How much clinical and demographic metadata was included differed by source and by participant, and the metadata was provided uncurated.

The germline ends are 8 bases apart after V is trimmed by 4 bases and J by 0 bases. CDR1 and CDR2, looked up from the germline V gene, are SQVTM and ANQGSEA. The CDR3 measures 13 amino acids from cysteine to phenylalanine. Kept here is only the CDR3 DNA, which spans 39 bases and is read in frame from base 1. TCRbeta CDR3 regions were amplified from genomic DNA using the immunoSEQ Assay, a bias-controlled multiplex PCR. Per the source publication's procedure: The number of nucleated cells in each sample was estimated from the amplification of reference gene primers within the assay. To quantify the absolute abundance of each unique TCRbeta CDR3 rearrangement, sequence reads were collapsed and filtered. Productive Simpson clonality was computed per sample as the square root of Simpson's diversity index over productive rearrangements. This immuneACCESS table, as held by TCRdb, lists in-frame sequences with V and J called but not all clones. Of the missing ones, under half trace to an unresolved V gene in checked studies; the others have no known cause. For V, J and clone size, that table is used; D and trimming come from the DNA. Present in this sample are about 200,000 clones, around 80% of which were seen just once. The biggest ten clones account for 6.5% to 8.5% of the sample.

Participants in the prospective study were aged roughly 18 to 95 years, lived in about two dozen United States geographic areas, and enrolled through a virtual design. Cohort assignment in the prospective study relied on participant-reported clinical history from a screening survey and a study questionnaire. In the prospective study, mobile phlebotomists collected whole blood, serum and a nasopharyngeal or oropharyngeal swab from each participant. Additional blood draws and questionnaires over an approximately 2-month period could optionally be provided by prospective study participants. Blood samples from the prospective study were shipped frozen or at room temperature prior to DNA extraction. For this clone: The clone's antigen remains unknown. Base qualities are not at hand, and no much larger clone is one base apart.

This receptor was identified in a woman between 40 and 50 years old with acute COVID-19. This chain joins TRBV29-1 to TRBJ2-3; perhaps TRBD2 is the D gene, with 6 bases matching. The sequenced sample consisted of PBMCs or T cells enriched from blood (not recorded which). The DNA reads TGCAGCGTTGTTGCGGGGAGCACAGATACGCAGTATTTT. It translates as CSVVAGSTDTQYF.